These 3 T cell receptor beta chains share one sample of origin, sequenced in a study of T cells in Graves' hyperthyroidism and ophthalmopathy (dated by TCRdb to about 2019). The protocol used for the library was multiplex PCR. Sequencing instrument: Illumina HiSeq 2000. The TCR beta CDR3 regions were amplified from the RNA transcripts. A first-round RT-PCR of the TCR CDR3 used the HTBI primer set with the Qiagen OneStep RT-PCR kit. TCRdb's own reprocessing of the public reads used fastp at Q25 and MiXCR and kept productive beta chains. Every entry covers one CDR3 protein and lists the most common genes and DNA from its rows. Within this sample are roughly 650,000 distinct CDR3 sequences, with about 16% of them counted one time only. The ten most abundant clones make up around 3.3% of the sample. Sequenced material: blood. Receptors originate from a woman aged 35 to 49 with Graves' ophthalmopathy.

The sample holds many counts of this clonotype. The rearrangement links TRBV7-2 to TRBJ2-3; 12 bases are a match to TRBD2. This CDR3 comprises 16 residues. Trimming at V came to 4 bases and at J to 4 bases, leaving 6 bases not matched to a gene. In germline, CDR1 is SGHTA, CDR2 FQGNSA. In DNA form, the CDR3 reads TGTGCCAGCAGCTCGCGACTAGCGGGAGTTTCAGATACGCAGTATTTT. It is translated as CASSSRLAGVSDTQYF.

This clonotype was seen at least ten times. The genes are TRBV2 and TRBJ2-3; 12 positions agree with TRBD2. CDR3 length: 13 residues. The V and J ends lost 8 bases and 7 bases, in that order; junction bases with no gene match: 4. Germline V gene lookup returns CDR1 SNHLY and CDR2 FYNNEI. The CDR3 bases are TGTGCCAGCGCTGGACTAGCGGGAAATACGCAGTATTTT. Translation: CASAGLAGNTQYF. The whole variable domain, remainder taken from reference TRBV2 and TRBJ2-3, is EPEVTQTPSHQVTQMGQEVILRCVPISNHLYFYWYRQILGQKVEFLVSFYNNEISEKSEIFDDQFSVERPDGSNFTLKIRSTKLEDSAMYFCASAGLAGNTQYFGPGTRLTVL.

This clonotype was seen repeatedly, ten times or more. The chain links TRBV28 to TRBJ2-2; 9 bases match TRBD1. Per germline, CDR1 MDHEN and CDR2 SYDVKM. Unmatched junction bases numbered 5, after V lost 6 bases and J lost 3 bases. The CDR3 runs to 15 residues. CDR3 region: CASRSGTGYTGELFF. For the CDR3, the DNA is TGTGCCAGCAGGTCCGGGACAGGGTACACCGGGGAGCTGTTTTTT.